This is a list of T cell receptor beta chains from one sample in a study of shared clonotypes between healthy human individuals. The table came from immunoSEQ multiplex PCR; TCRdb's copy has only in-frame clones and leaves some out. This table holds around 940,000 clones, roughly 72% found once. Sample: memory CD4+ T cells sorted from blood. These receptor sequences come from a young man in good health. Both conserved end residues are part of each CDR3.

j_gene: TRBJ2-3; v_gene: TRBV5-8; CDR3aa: CASNLAGGTDTQYF
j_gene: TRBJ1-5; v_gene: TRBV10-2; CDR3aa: CASSVKQSNQPQHF
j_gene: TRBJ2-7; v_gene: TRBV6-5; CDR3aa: CASSYSPGNYEQYF
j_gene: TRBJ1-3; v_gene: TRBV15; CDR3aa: CATSIGYQGNTIYF
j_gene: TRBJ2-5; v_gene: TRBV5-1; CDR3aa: CASSPGRGRETQYF
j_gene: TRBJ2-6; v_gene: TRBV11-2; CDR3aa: CASSLLWTSGSAGANVLTF
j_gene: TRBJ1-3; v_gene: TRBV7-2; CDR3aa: CASSLAPGRSGNTIYF
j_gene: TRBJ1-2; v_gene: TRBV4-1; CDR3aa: CASSQDGQGAISTGYTF
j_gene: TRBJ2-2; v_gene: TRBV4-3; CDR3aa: CASSQDQAAGELFF
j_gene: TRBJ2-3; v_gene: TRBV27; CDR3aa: CASSYTFSSTDTQYF
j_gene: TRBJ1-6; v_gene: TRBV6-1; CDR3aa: CASSRGQTPLHF
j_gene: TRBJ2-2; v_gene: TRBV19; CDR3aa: CASTLGGAGTGELFF
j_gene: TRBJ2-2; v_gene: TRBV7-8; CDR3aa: CASSFPRGATNTGELFF
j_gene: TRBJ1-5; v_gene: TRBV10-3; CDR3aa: CAISEWPGNQPQHF
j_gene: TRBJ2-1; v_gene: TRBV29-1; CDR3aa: CSVEDLYRASNEQFF
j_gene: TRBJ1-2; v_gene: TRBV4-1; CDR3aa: CASSLNDGNNYGYTF
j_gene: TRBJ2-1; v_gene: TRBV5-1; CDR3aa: CASSLGDLAGVREQFF
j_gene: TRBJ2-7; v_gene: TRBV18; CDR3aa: CASSPRGLAGGPGEQYF
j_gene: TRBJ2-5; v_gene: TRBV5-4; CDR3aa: CASSPPGTPETQYF
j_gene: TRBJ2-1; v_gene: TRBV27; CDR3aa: CASRQGTSGGVYNEQFF
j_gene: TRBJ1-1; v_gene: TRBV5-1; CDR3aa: CASSWGQGLNTEAFF
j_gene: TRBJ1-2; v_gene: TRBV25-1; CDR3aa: CASSGGQGRGYTF
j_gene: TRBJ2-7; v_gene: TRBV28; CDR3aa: CASGKPSGGAYEQYF
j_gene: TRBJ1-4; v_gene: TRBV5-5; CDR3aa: CASSLREGGGEKLFF
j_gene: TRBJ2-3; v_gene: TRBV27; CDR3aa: CASSLERTYSTDTQYF
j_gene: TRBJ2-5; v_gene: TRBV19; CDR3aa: CASSIGGGQSQETQYF
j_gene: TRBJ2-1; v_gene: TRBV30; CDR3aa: CAWSTLGGRYNEQFF
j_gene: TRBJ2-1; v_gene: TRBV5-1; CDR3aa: CASSLGSSYNEQFF
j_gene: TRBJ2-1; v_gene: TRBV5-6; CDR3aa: CASSPFASELSDEQFF
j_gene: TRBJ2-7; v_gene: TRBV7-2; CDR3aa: CASSLGSGSGEQYF
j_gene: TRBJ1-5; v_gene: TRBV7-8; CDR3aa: CASSFGTLQPQHF
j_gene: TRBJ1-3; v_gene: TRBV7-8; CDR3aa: CASVGNTIYF
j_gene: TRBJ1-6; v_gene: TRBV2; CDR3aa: CASSVGGGSPLHF
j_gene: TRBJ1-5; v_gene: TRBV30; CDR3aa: CAWSVQFRGTGGGSQPQHF
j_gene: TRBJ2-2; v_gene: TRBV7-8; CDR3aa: CASSLRFTGELFF
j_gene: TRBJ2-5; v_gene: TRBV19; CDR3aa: CASTKRLAQETQYF
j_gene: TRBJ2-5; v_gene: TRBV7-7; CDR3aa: CASSNGQGSQETQYF
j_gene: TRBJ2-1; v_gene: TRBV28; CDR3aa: CASSPGTLDYNEQFF
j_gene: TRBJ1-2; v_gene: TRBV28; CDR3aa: CASSGMGQYRSYGYTF
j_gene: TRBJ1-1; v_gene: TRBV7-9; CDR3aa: CASSPEAFF